The next 23 T cell receptor beta chains were all read from a single sample in a study of CXCR3-negative and CXCR3-positive naive CD8 T cells. With UMI labels, 5' RACE was used to prepare the TRB cDNA libraries. TCRdb re-called the 5' RACE reads, yielding one record per CDR3 amino acid sequence without DNA. The ten top clones account for roughly 2.8%, within a sample of some 25,000 distinct CDR3 sequences. What was sequenced was naive CXCR3- CD8+ T cells from blood. Documented subset: CD45RO-CCR7+CD27+CD95- naive CD8+ T cells lacking CXCR3 (TNR3-). Every receptor here comes from a human donor in good health. Some clones in this sample may be carry-over from other donors' samples.

V usage is TRBV10-3 and J usage is TRBJ1-2. Germline CDR1 and CDR2: ENHRY and SYGVKD. The CDR3 covers 14 residues. The CDR3 sequence is CAISDQGGPSGYTF.

Judged by frequency, this clonotype is medium-sized. CDR3 in amino acids: CSAREEDEQFF. The V gene is TRBV20-1, the J gene TRBJ2-1; the TRBD2 assignment by TCRdb is unverifiable without DNA. Germline loops: CDR1 DFQATT, CDR2 SNEGSKA (reference sequence). The CDR3 consists of 11 residues.

The chain couples TRBV6-2 or TRBV6-3 to TRBJ2-1; checking the TCRdb D call of TRBD1 is not possible without DNA. Germline CDR1 and CDR2: MNHEY and SVGEGT. The CDR3 length is 14 residues. The CDR3 spells CASSRRGTSNEQFF.

The chain is built from TRBV29-1 and TRBJ2-1. The germline gives CDR1 SQVTM, CDR2 ANQGSEA. The CDR3 totals 14 residues. CDR3: CSAEIRKTTYEQFF.

This chain uses TRBV5-4 with TRBJ1-2. This CDR3 is 15 amino acids long. Germline V CDR1 and CDR2: SGHNT, YYREEE (reference sequence). The CDR3 sequence is CASSLEQPVVDGYTF. Looking up the rest from reference TRBV5-4 and TRBJ1-2 gives the full variable domain: ETGVTQSPTHLIKTRGQQVTLRCSSQSGHNTVSWYQQALGQGPQFIFQYYREEENGRGNFPPRFSGLQFPNYSSELNVNALELDDSALYLCASSLEQPVVDGYTFGSGTRLTVV.

The CDR3 here is CASSLDTTTYEQYF. The V and J genes are TRBV7-6 and TRBJ2-7; TCRdb proposes TRBD1, but this gene call is untestable without DNA. The germline gives CDR1 SGHVS, CDR2 FNYEAQ. This CDR3 contains 14 residues.

The gene calls are TRBV2 and TRBJ2-7. The V gene's germline CDR1 is SNHLY and CDR2 FYNNEI. This CDR3 has 15 residues. The CDR3 region is CASSEGRGYDYEQYF.

The chain carries TRBV29-1 and TRBJ2-2; TCRdb selects TRBD1, and the lack of DNA leaves this call unchecked. The CDR3 covers 15 residues. In germline, CDR1 is SQVTM, CDR2 ANQGSEA. The CDR3 spells CSVEDPDRGDGELFF.

V and J are TRBV19 and TRBJ2-1; the TCRdb call, TRBD1, lacks DNA for checking. CDR3 length: 14 residues. CDR1 is LNHDA and CDR2 is SQIVND in the germline V gene (reference sequence). The CDR3: CASSPTGWVDEQFF.

V usage is TRBV6-5 and J usage is TRBJ1-5. The CDR3 contains 15 residues. The germline V gene encodes CDR1 MNHEY and CDR2 SVGAGI. CDR3 sequence: CASSSFGGSNQPQHF.

The genes are TRBV25-1 and TRBJ1-4. The CDR3 contains 16 residues. Germline CDR1 reads MGHDK; CDR2 reads SYGVNS. The chain's CDR3 is CASSEWEAVTNEKLFF.

V usage is TRBV7-9 and J usage is TRBJ1-5. The germline V gene has CDR1 SEHNR and CDR2 FQNEAQ (reference sequence). This CDR3 has 14 residues. The CDR3 sequence is CASSPAWAHQPQHF.

V gene TRBV12-3 or TRBV12-4 combines with J gene TRBJ2-5; TCRdb indicates TRBD1, and absent DNA this call remains unverified. There are 14 residues in the CDR3. The CDR3 is CASSLGGQGETQYF.

The V call is TRBV4-3, the J call TRBJ2-1. Germline V gives CDR1 LGHNA, CDR2 YSLEER. CDR3 length: 15 amino acids. CDR3 region: CASSQDLDRYNEQFF.

This chain connects TRBV14 to TRBJ2-3; TCRdb reports TRBD2, a call that lacks DNA to check it against. The CDR3 loop spans 15 amino acids. Germline V gives CDR1 SGHDN, CDR2 FVKESK. CDR3 protein: CASSLLAGATDTQYF.

The V call is TRBV12-3 or TRBV12-4, the J call TRBJ1-1. This CDR3 comprises 13 residues. The CDR3 spells CASSLGLNTEAFF.

The chain has TRBV21-1 and TRBJ1-5; the TCRdb D gene call, TRBD1, has no DNA to confirm it. TRBV21-1 is assigned pseudogene status. The CDR3 runs to 14 residues. This CDR3 reads CASTVQGPNQPQHF.

V is TRBV4-2 and J is TRBJ2-1; TCRdb outputs TRBD2, but without DNA this stays unchecked. Germline-derived CDR1 and CDR2 are LGHNA and YNFKEQ. The CDR3 runs 14 residues. The CDR3 region is CASSQGESYNEQFF.

This chain links TRBV9 with TRBJ2-1; TCRdb outputs TRBD1, but without DNA this stays unchecked. Germline V gives CDR1 SGDLS, CDR2 YYNGEE. CDR3 length: 18 residues. CDR3 loop: CASSPSPWQGALVGEQFF.

The chain recombines TRBV12-3 or TRBV12-4 with TRBJ2-7; the D call of TRBD1 rests on TCRdb alone, since no DNA is present to check it. This CDR3 region has 14 residues. This chain's CDR3 is CASSQTGETYEQYF.

The chain has TRBV12-2 and TRBJ2-3; TCRdb reports TRBD2, a call that lacks DNA to check it against. TRBV12-2 is a documented pseudogene. The CDR3 is 16 residues long. CDR3: CASRPRARDSSDTQYF.

V usage is TRBV27 and J usage is TRBJ2-1; TCRdb's D gene call, TRBD1, goes unchecked for lack of DNA. The CDR3 runs to 13 residues. Germline CDR1 reads MNHEY; CDR2 reads SMNVEV (reference sequence). The CDR3 protein is CASSKGAYNEQFF.

The rearrangement uses TRBV19 and TRBJ2-1; TCRdb lists TRBD1, though no DNA is available to test this call. The length of the CDR3 is 16 residues. Looked up from germline, CDR1 is LNHDA and CDR2 is SQIVND (reference sequence). CDR3: CASSWSAGGVYNEQFF.